Reported below is one T cell receptor beta chain. No antigen is known for it. The donors were members of the validation cohort comprising over a hundred subjects, separate from the roughly 650-subject first cohort. These data belong to a study of cytomegalovirus exposure and HLA in healthy donors. The data were produced by immunoSEQ multiplex PCR, yet TCRdb's version contains in-frame clones alone and is incomplete. The data contain 100,000 to 130,000 clones, 90% to 97% of them singletons. Study results and limitations: Reports indicated that the classifier achieved high specificity and sensitivity in diagnosing cytomegalovirus status. The study flagged roughly 150 TCR beta chains as cytomegalovirus-associated.

The CDR3 contains 14 residues. With 0 bases removed from V and 4 bases from J, the gap between germline ends came to 10 bases. CDR1 SQVTM and CDR2 ANQGSEA come from the germline V gene. Sequenced: PBMCs. This sequence joins TRBV29-1 and TRBJ2-1; a weak D match, TRBD2 (5 bases). This TCR was recovered from a young woman in good health and CMV-seronegative. The CDR3 sequence: CSVEDGGPYNEQFF. CDR3 coding DNA: TGCAGCGTTGAAGATGGAGGACCATACAATGAGCAGTTCTTC.